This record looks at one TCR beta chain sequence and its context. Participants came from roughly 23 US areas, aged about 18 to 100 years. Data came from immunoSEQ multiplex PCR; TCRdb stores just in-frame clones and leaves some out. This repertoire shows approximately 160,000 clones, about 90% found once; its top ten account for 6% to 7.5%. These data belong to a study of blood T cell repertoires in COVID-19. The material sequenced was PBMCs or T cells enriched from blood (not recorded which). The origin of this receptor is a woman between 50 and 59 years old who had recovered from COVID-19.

DNA of the CDR3: TGTGCCAGCAGTTCACCCTCACCACGGACAGAGCTAGGCACAGATACGCAGTATTTT. This gives the protein CASSSPSPRTELGTDTQYF. This sequence joins TRBV6-2 or TRBV6-3 and TRBJ2-3, with D maybe TRBD1 (6 bases). CDR3 length: 19 amino acids. Per the germline V gene, CDR1 is MNHEY and CDR2 is SVGEGT. V lost 4 bases and J 1 base, leaving 24 bases between the germline ends.